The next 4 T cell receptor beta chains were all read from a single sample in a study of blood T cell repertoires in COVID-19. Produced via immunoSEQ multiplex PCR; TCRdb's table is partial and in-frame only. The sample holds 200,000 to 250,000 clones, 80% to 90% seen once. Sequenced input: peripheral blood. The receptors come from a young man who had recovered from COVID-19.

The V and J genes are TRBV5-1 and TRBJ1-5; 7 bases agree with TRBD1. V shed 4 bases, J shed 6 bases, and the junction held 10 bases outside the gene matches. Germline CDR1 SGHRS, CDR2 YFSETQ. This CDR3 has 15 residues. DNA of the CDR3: TGCGCCAGCAGCGCCGGGACAGCTAGCTCTCAGCCCCAGCATTTT. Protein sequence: CASSAGTASSQPQHF. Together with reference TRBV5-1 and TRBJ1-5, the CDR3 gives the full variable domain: KAGVTQTPRYLIKTRGQQVTLSCSPISGHRSVSWYQQTPGQGLQFLFEYFSETQRNKGNFPGRFSGRQFSNSRSEMNVSTLELGDSALYLCASSAGTASSQPQHFGDGTRLSIL.

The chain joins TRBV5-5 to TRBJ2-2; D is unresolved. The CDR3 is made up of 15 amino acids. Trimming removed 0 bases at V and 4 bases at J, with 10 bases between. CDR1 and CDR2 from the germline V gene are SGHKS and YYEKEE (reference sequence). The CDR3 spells CASSLGYWATGELFF. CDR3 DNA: TGTGCCAGCAGCTTGGGGTATTGGGCCACCGGGGAGCTGTTTTTT.

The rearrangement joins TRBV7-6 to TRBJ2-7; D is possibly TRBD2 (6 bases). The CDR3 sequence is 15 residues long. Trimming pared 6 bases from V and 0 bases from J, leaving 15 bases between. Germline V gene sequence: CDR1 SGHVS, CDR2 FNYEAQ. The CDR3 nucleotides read TGTGCCAGCAGTTCCGGTGGGACTTACTCCTACGAGCAGTACTTC. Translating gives CASSSGGTYSYEQYF.

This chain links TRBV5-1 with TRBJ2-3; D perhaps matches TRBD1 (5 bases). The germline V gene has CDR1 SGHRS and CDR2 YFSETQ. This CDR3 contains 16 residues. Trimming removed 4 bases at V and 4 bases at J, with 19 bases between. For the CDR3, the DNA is TGCGCCAGCAGCCCGCCCAACGCAGGGATGGCAGATACGCAGTATTTT. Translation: CASSPPNAGMADTQYF.